The 16 T cell receptor beta chains in this list originate from one sample, sequenced in a study of tissue T cells after allogeneic stem cell transplantation. Profiling relied on immunoSEQ multiplex PCR, and the TCRdb table lists in-frame clones only, not all of them. The data hold 15,000 to 20,000 clones, with around 70% observed a single time. The sample was spleen. These receptors were taken from a female BALB/c mouse in good health. MHC haplotype: H2-d.

Note on this clone: Genes and germline come from the mouse. The read terminates 1 residue before the CDR3 end, so the remaining end is supplied by the germline J gene. The gene calls are TRBV4 and TRBJ2-3; TRBD2 aligns across 10 bases. V trimming: 6 bases; J trimming: 2 bases; junction bases outside the gene matches: 5. The CDR3 extends over 15 amino acids. Germline V gives CDR1 LGHDT, CDR2 YNNKQL (reference sequence). Partial CDR3 DNA: TGTGCCAGCAGTCCCGGGACTGGGGTTGCAGAAACGCTGTAT. Translation gives CASSPGTGVAETLY. The complete CDR3 sequence is CASSPGTGVAETLYF.

In regard to this clone: Genes and germline come from the mouse. Sequencing ends 1 residue short of the CDR3 end; the germline J gene provides the rest. The chain carries TRBV16 and TRBJ1-4; TRBD1 aligns across 12 bases. Germline V gives CDR1 SGHSA, CDR2 FRNQAP. V was clipped by 0 bases and J by 6 bases; unmatched bases: 8. The CDR3 spans 18 residues. The CDR3 loop reads CASSLDPRDRGQDERLFF. The CDR3 bases that were read are TGTGCAAGCAGCTTAGATCCCCGGGACAGGGGGCAGGACGAAAGATTATTT.

As regards this clone: All gene names here are mouse names. The read stops 1 residue short of the end of the CDR3; the missing end is completed from the germline J gene. V usage is TRBV29 and J usage is TRBJ1-1; TRBD1 matches 7 bases. The CDR3 loop spans 14 amino acids. J gave up 0 bases and V 7 bases, and 5 bases lay outside the gene matches. CDR1 is MSHET and CDR2 is SYDVDS in the germline V gene. The DNA read from the CDR3 is TGTGCTAGCACCCCCGGGACAGCAAACACAGAAGTCTTC. Amino acids: CASTPGTANTEVF. The whole CDR3 region reads CASTPGTANTEVFF.

There are a few counts of this clone. These gene names are mouse names. The CDR3 goes on 1 residue after the read ends, and that part is filled in from the germline J gene. The chain is built from TRBV2 and TRBJ1-4; perhaps TRBD1 as D (6 bases). This CDR3 comprises 15 residues. Germline V lookup: CDR1 LGHNA, CDR2 YSYQKL. V was trimmed by 0 bases and J by 4 bases, leaving 9 bases between them. The part of the CDR3 DNA that was read is TGTGCCAGCAGCCAAGATGCGGACAGCAACGAAAGATTATTT. Amino acid sequence: CASSQDADSNERLF. From start to end, the CDR3 is CASSQDADSNERLFF.

As for this clone: Here the gene names and germline are mouse. The CDR3 end lies 1 residue beyond the end of the read and is filled in from the germline J gene. This sequence joins TRBV31 and TRBJ2-1; TRBD2 matches 8 bases. The length of the CDR3 is 15 residues. CDR1 and CDR2 from the germline V gene are GKSSPN and SITVG. The junction had 2 bases not matched to a gene; V was cut back by 0 bases and J by 1 base. CDR3 residues: CAWSLAGGNYAEQFF. The CDR3 bases that were read are TGTGCCTGGAGTCTCGCTGGGGGGAACTATGCTGAGCAGTTC.

The count of this clone is one. The gene names given are mouse names. The covered CDR3 bases are TGTGCCACGGCCTCCTATGAACAGTAC. Protein product: CATASYEQY. The CDR3, in full, reads CATASYEQYF. This chain connects TRBV4 to TRBJ2-7; D is unclear. The read finishes 1 residue shy of the CDR3 end, and the germline J gene is used to complete it. The germline V gene has CDR1 LGHDT and CDR2 YNNKQL (reference sequence). The CDR3 loop spans 10 amino acids. V lost 10 bases and J 0 bases, leaving 4 bases between the germline ends.

On this clone: Any gene name here is a mouse gene name. The read ends 1 residue early relative to the CDR3; the germline J gene fills the gap. The chain joins TRBV19 to TRBJ1-1, with 10 bases that match TRBD1. The germline CDR1 and CDR2 sequences are FNHDT and SITEND (reference sequence). The CDR3 runs 15 residues. J lost 3 bases, V lost 2 bases, and 4 bases had no gene match. The covered CDR3 bases are TGTGCCAGCAGTATCGACAGGGGGCGGTACACAGAAGTCTTC. Protein sequence: CASSIDRGRYTEVF. The whole CDR3 protein is CASSIDRGRYTEVFF.

A note on this clone: Genes here carry mouse names. The CDR3 end falls 1 residue outside the read, so it is completed with the germline J gene. The V and J genes are TRBV19 and TRBJ1-1; D is undetermined. V was pared by 0 bases and J by 5 bases, with 8 bases between. Germline V CDR1 and CDR2: FNHDT, SITEND (reference sequence). This CDR3 has 13 residues. The covered CDR3 bases are TGTGCCAGCAGTATAGAGGCCAGAACAGAAGTCTTC. As protein: CASSIEARTEVF. In full, the CDR3 reads CASSIEARTEVFF.

Turning to this clone: All gene names here are mouse names. Coverage ceases 1 residue before the CDR3 finishes, and the germline J gene fills in the end. The chain links TRBV31 to TRBJ1-4; unclear D gene. V lost 0 bases, J lost 7 bases, and 6 bases lay in between. CDR3 length equals 12 residues. Per germline, CDR1 GKSSPN and CDR2 SITVG. The DNA read from the CDR3 is TGTGCCTGGAGTCTCCGGGGCGAAAGATTATTT. Translated, it gives CAWSLRGERLF. The entire CDR3 reads CAWSLRGERLFF.

A note on this clone: The genes and germline here are from mouse. The read ends 1 residue early relative to the CDR3; the germline J gene fills the gap. This sequence joins TRBV14 and TRBJ1-1; D is unclear. V lost 4 bases to trimming and J lost 1 base, with 5 bases between them. This CDR3 has 12 amino acids. Germline values: CDR1 SGHDT, CDR2 FRDEAV. The CDR3 sequence is CASSGRNTEVFF. Partial CDR3 DNA: TGTGCCAGCAGTGGGAGAAACACAGAAGTCTTC.

This clone was seen a few times. The gene names here belong to mouse. Read data end 1 residue before the CDR3 end; the end is taken from the germline J gene. The chain uses TRBV13-3 and TRBJ2-7; 13 bases are a match to TRBD2. The germline V gene has CDR1 NNHDY and CDR2 SYVADS. V dropped 4 bases and J dropped 7; count of bases not matched to a gene: 2. The CDR3 has 13 residues. The CDR3 loop is CASSPGLGGEQYF. The covered CDR3 bases are TGTGCCAGCAGTCCGGGACTGGGGGGGGAACAGTAC.

Comments on this clone: The listed genes are named as in mouse. The DNA ends 1 residue before the CDR3 does, and the rest of the CDR3 is filled in from the germline J gene. The V gene is TRBV19, the J gene TRBJ2-1; 13 bases agree with TRBD2. CDR1 is FNHDT, CDR2 SITEND, per germline (reference sequence). The ends lost 1 base at V and 5 bases at J; junction bases unmatched: 3. The CDR3 loop spans 16 amino acids. CDR3 amino acids: CASSIRDWGGNAEQFF. CDR3 bases read: TGTGCCAGCAGTATAAGGGACTGGGGGGGTAATGCTGAGCAGTTC.

Remarks on this clone: Gene names follow the mouse nomenclature. The sequence runs out 1 residue before the end of the CDR3; the remainder is reconstructed from the germline J gene. The gene calls are TRBV13-1 and TRBJ2-7; 10 positions agree with TRBD2. The germline CDR1 and CDR2 sequences are NSHNY and SYGAGN. With 0 bases clipped from V and 7 bases from J, the junction kept 7 bases outside the gene matches. The CDR3 is 15 amino acids. The chain's CDR3 is CASSDVDWGEGEQYF. The CDR3 DNA, read in part, is TGTGCCAGCAGTGATGTTGACTGGGGGGAGGGCGAACAGTAC.

In its sample, this clone was seen a few times. Gene names follow the mouse nomenclature. With the read ending 1 residue before the CDR3 end, the germline J gene is used to fill in that end. The rearrangement links TRBV19 to TRBJ2-7; D not resolved. Trimming removed 1 base at V and 0 bases at J, with 8 bases between. This CDR3 is 14 amino acids long. CDR1 FNHDT and CDR2 SITEND come from the germline V gene (reference sequence). The CDR3 reads CASSITVSSYEQYF. CDR3 DNA (partial): TGTGCCAGCAGTATAACTGTGAGCTCCTATGAACAGTAC.

This clone was detected once. Gene names are mouse gene names. The read ends 1 residue shy of where the CDR3 ends; the end is completed using the germline J gene. V gene TRBV5 combines with J gene TRBJ2-5, with 10 bases that match TRBD2. Unmatched junction bases numbered 7, after V lost 4 bases and J lost 6 bases. Germline-derived CDR1 and CDR2 are LGHNA and YNLKQL (reference sequence). This CDR3 spans 15 amino acids. This chain's CDR3 is CASSPRLGGGDTQYF. Partial CDR3 DNA: TGTGCCAGCAGCCCCCGACTGGGGGGCGGGGACACCCAGTAC.

Of note for this clone: Germline and genes here are mouse. The CDR3 extends 1 residue past the end of the read, so its final part is completed from the germline J gene. The chain has TRBV31 and TRBJ1-1; no reliable D call. Trimming cost V 0 bases and J 6 bases, with 8 bases left between them. CDR1 and CDR2 from the germline V gene are GKSSPN and SITVG. This CDR3 comprises 12 residues. The part of the CDR3 DNA that was read is TGTGCCTGGAGTCTAGTAGGGCCAGAAGTCTTC. Protein: CAWSLVGPEVF. Given in full, the CDR3 is CAWSLVGPEVFF.